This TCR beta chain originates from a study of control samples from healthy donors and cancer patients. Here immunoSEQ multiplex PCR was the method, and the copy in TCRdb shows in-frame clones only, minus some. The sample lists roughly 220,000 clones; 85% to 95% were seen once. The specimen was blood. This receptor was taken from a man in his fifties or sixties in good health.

CDR3 nucleotides: TGTGCCAGCAGTACACCAGGGGTGCGCGGCTACACCTTC. Residues: CASSTPGVRGYTF. The J gene is TRBJ1-2, the V gene TRBV28; D might be TRBD1 (6 bases). This CDR3 has 13 residues. Germline V CDR1 and CDR2: MDHEN, SYDVKM. Trimming took off 5 bases at V and 8 bases at J, with 15 bases between the two ends.